This passage covers 10 T cell receptor beta chains from one sample sequenced in a study of blood T cell repertoires in COVID-19. The repertoire was sequenced with immunoSEQ multiplex PCR; TCRdb's copy has only in-frame clones and lacks some. Here the sample spans fewer than 200,000 clones, about 85% being singletons. Sequencing was done on a sample of peripheral blood. The receptors come from a man between 60 and 75 years old with active or convalescent COVID-19.

The chain is built from TRBV11-2 and TRBJ1-3; D unresolved. The germline V gene has CDR1 SGHAT and CDR2 FQNNGV. Trimming cost V 6 bases and J 4 bases, with 7 bases left between them. This CDR3 is 12 amino acids long. In nucleotides, the CDR3 is TGTGCCAGCAGTTCTGCGGGAAACACCATATATTTT. It yields the protein CASSSAGNTIYF.

The rearrangement joins TRBV7-3 to TRBJ1-1, with D unclear. Germline CDR1 SGHTA, CDR2 FQGTGA. Trimming removed 4 bases at V and 8 bases at J, with 14 bases between. CDR3 length equals 13 residues. CDR3 DNA sequence: TGTGCCAGCAGCTCCAGCCCCGGGGTGGAAGCTTTCTTT. It encodes CASSSSPGVEAFF. Full variable domain (outside the CDR3, taken from reference TRBV7-3 and TRBJ1-1): GAGVSQTPSNKVTEKGKYVELRCDPISGHTALYWYRQSLGQGPEFLIYFQGTGAADDSGLPNDRFFAVRPEGSVSTLKIQRTERGDSAVYLCASSSSPGVEAFFGQGTRLTVV.

The chain combines TRBV19 with TRBJ1-1; TRBD1 matches 9 bases. This CDR3 spans 19 amino acids. Germline V gene data show CDR1 as LNHDA and CDR2 as SQIVND (reference sequence). With V trimmed by 3 bases and J by 2 bases, 16 bases remained unmatched. The CDR3 bases are TGTGCCAGTAGTATGGACCTGTCCCGGGACAGGGTTGGTAACACTGAAGCTTTCTTT. The encoded protein is CASSMDLSRDRVGNTEAFF.

This sequence joins TRBV12-5 and TRBJ1-5; 7 nucleotides agree with TRBD1. The J segment lost 1 base and the V segment lost 1 base, leaving 7 bases of the junction unmatched. Germline CDR1 LGHNT, CDR2 FRNRAP. The CDR3 length is 17 residues. CDR3 sequence reads: CASGLGDRAKSNQPQHF. The CDR3 bases are TGTGCTAGTGGTTTGGGAGACAGGGCAAAAAGCAATCAGCCCCAGCATTTT.

The chain employs TRBV6-1 and TRBJ2-5; weak D call: TRBD2 (6 bases). V lost 6 bases, J lost 3 bases, and 11 bases lay in between. This CDR3 has 13 residues. Germline V gene sequence: CDR1 MNHNS, CDR2 SASEGT. CDR3 sequence reads: CASSHGLKETQYF. CDR3 in DNA: TGTGCCAGCAGCCATGGACTAAAAGAGACCCAGTACTTC.

The rearrangement links TRBV7-9 to TRBJ2-5, with a weak D call TRBD2 (7 bases). The CDR3 length is 14 residues. Germline V CDR1 and CDR2: SEHNR, FQNEAQ (reference sequence). V dropped 8 bases and J dropped 5 bases, with 18 bases sitting between them. CDR3 amino acids: CASGPTGGGETQYF. For the CDR3, the DNA is TGTGCCAGCGGCCCGACGGGGGGCGGGGAGACCCAGTACTTC.

The CDR3 DNA reads as TGTGCCTGGAGAGGGACACTTAATGAAAAACTGTTTTTT. Translating it yields CAWRGTLNEKLFF. The genes are TRBV30 and TRBJ1-4, with D perhaps matching TRBD1 (6 bases). Deletions cut 3 bases from V and 4 bases from J, with 9 bases between. The CDR3 is made up of 13 amino acids. CDR1 and CDR2 (germline): GTSNPN, SVGIG (reference sequence).

This rearrangement joins TRBV12-3 or TRBV12-4 to TRBJ2-3, with unresolved D. CDR3 length equals 13 residues. V was shortened by 3 bases and J by 3 bases, with 7 bases between the two germline ends. The CDR3 DNA follows: TGTGCCAGCAGTTTCGCAGTTACAGATACGCAGTATTTT. It is translated as CASSFAVTDTQYF.

The chain is built from TRBV7-6 and TRBJ2-3, with 14 nucleotides matching TRBD2. The CDR3 spans 17 residues. Germline lookup yields CDR1 SGHVS and CDR2 FNYEAQ. The J segment lost 4 bases and the V segment lost 5 bases, leaving 8 bases of the junction unmatched. This CDR3 is CASSLTGTSGGPDTQYF. For the CDR3, the DNA is TGTGCCAGCAGCCTTACCGGGACTAGCGGGGGACCAGATACGCAGTATTTT.

V usage is TRBV3-1 (or the pseudogene TRBV3-2) and J usage is TRBJ1-1; 8 bases align to TRBD1. The CDR3 loop spans 13 amino acids. Looked up from germline, CDR1 is LGHDT and CDR2 is YNNKEL (reference sequence). J was trimmed by 9 bases and V by 0 bases; bases with no gene match: 3. The CDR3 region has the DNA TGTGCCAGCAGCCAAGATTGGACAGGGAAAGCTTTCTTT. Translating gives CASSQDWTGKAFF.